The T cell receptor (beta chain) under discussion was sequenced for a study of blood T cells in healthy people across ages. Regarding the study as a whole: Per-million-T-cell TCR beta diversity fell roughly linearly with age.

A J-beta primer mix and a sample-barcoded 5' primer were used in a second PCR of about 7 to 12 cycles. TCRdb recomputed calls from the 5' RACE reads with MiXCR, one row per CDR3 protein. The repertoire includes 850,000 to 1,300,000 distinct CDR3 sequences, more than 35% of them detected once, and approximately 17% sits in the top ten. This clonotype came up once. Its antigen is not known. CDR1 and CDR2 (germline): LGHDT, YNNKEL (reference sequence). The V end lost 6 bases, the J end lost 8 bases, and 20 bases lay between the germline ends. The CDR3 sequence is 15 residues long. The chain is built from TRBV3-1 and TRBJ2-1, with D possibly matching TRBD2 (6 bases). The specimen was blood. This TCR derives from a woman aged 55-75 years in good health. Here the CDR3 DNA reads TGTGCCAGCAGACTCCTTTCTAGCGCCAAGGATGAGCAGTTCTTC. Its translation is CASRLLSSAKDEQFF.